This TCR beta chain is from a study of cytomegalovirus exposure and HLA in healthy donors. Whole-study context: Within an early data release were around 87 million unique TCRs drawn from HLA-typed donors.

The PCR ran on 60 Vbeta and 13 Jbeta primers. Sequenced by immunoSEQ multiplex PCR; TCRdb stores in-frame clones only, minus some. The table includes 150,000 to 200,000 clones, 70% to 80% detected once. There are 18 residues in the CDR3. CDR1 and CDR2 from the germline V gene are ENHRY and SYGVKD. V lost 7 bases and J lost 4; bases outside the gene matches: 15. Sequencing input: PBMCs. V gene TRBV10-3 combines with J gene TRBJ2-3, with TRBD1 matching over 12 bases. This TCR was recovered from a male donor in good health and CMV-seronegative. Here the CDR3 DNA reads TGTGCCATCAACTCGGGACAGGGGGCTCATAGGGGCGCAGATACGCAGTATTTT. Its protein is CAINSGQGAHRGADTQYF.